This T cell receptor beta chain comes out of a study of blood T cell repertoires in COVID-19. TCRdb's table, derived via immunoSEQ multiplex PCR, lists solely in-frame clones and lacks some. The data show 200,000 to 300,000 clones, approximately 90% seen once. The trim removed 0 bases at V and 7 bases at J, leaving 10 bases unmatched. The CDR3 is made up of 17 amino acids. Germline CDR1 is LNHDA and CDR2 is SQIVND (reference sequence). Participants were aged roughly 18 to 90 years from approximately 25 US areas. Allocation to cohorts depended on clinical history reported by the participants. The V gene is TRBV19, the J gene TRBJ1-5; 9 bases fit TRBD1. Sequenced: PBMCs or T cells enriched from blood (not recorded which). This receptor was obtained from a woman in her forties with acute COVID-19. The CDR3 DNA is TGTGCCAGTAGTATAGATCCGACAGGGGGTATGAGACAGCCCCAGCATTTT. Encoded protein: CASSIDPTGGMRQPQHF.